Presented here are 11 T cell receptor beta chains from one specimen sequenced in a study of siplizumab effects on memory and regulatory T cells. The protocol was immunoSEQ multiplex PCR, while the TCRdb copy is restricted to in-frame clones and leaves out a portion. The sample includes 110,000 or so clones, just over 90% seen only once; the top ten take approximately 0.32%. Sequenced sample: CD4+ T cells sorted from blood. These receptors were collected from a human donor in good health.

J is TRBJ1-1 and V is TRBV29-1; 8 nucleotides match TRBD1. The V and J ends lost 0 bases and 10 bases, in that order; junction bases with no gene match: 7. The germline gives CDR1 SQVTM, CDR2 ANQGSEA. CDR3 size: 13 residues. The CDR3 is CSVEDPRGLVAFF. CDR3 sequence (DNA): TGCAGCGTTGAAGATCCCAGGGGGCTTGTAGCTTTCTTT.

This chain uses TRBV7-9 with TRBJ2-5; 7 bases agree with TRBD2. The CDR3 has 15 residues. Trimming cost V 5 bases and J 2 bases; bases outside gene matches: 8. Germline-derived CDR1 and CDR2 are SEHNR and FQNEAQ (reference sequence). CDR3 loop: CASSPSGTTQETQYF. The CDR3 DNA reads TGTGCCAGCAGCCCAAGCGGGACTACTCAAGAGACCCAGTACTTC.

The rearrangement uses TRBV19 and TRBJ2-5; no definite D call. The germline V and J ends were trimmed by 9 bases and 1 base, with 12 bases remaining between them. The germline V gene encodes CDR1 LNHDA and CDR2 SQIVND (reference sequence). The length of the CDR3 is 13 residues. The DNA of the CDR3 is TGTGCCAGCGGGCCCGTCCTCCAAGAGACCCAGTACTTC. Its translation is CASGPVLQETQYF.

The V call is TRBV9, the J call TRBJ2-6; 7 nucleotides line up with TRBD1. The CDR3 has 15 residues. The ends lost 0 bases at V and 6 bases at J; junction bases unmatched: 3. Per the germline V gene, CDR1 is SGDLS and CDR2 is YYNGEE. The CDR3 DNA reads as TGTGCCAGCAGCGTAGGAGGGGGCATGGCCAACGTCCTGACTTTC. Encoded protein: CASSVGGGMANVLTF.

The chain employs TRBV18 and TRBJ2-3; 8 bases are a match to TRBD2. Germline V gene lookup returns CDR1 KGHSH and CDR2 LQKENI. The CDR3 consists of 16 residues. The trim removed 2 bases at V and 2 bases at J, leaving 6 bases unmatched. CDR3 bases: TGTGCCAGCTCACCAGAGGCGGGGGGAAACACAGATACGCAGTATTTT. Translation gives CASSPEAGGNTDTQYF.

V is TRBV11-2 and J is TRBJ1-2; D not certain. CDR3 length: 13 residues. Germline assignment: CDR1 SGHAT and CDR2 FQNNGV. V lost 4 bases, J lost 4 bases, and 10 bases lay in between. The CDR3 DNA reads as TGTGCCAGCAGCTCCTCCGGCCCCTATGGCTACACCTTC. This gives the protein CASSSSGPYGYTF.

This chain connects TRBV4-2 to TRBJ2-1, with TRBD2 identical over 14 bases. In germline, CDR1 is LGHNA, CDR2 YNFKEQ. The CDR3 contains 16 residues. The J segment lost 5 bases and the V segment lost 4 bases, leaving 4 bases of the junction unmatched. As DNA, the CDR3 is TGTGCCAGCAGCCGACCGGGACTAGCGGGAGACAATGAGCAGTTCTTC. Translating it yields CASSRPGLAGDNEQFF.

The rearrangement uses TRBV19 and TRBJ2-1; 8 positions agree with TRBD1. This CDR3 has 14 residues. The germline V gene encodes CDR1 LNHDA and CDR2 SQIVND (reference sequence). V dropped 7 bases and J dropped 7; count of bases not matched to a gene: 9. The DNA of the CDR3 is TGTGCCAGTATGCCGAGGACAGGGACTAATGAGCAGTTCTTC. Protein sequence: CASMPRTGTNEQFF.

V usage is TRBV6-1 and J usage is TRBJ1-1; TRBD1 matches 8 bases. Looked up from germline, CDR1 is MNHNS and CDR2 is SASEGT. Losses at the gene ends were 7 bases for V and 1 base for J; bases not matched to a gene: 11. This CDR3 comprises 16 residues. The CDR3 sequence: CASTDTGGRGNTEAFF. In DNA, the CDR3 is TGTGCCAGCACTGATACAGGGGGACGAGGGAACACTGAAGCTTTCTTT.

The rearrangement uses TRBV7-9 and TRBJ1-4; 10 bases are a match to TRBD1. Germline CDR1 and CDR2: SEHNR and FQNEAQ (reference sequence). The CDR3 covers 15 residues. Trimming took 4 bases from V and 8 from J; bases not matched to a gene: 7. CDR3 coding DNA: TGTGCCAGCAGCTCACCGGGACAGGGGAGGGAAAAACTGTTTTTT. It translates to CASSSPGQGREKLFF.

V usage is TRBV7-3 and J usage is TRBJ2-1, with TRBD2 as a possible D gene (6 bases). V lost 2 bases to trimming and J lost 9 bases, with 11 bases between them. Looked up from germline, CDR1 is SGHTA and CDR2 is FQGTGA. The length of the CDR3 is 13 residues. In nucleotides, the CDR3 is TGTGCCAGCAGCTTAGATCGGGAGCTTGAGCAGTTCTTC. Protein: CASSLDRELEQFF.